A single sample gave rise to the 24 T cell receptor beta chains below, sequenced in a study of regulatory T cells in long-lasting Graves disease. TCR beta libraries were built with iRepertoire HTBI primers and Arm-PCR of CDR3 regions. TCRdb fed the multiplex PCR reads into MiXCR, producing one record per CDR3 protein. The sample contains some 330,000 distinct CDR3 sequences, roughly 20% of which appear only once. Time point given: persistent/refractory GD, antithyroid drugs over 5 years with positive TRAb. Making the TCR library involved RNA that had been extracted from PBMCs. The source material was peripheral blood mononuclear cells (PBMCs), sampled when the disease was refractory, from a patient treated with antithyroid drugs. All receptors derive from a woman aged 40 to 50 with Graves disease.

This clonotype was seen ten or more times. The rearrangement uses TRBV7-6 and TRBJ2-7, with D possibly TRBD1 on 6 matching bases. CDR3 length equals 14 residues. In germline, CDR1 is SGHVS, CDR2 FNYEAQ. Trimming left V 5 bases short and J 4 bases short, with 15 bases between. The CDR3 sequence is CASSRYGQSYEQYF. The CDR3 bases are TGTGCCAGCAGCCGATACGGACAGAGTTACGAGCAGTACTTC.

This clonotype was recorded at least ten times. The genes are TRBV19 and TRBJ1-5; the match to TRBD1 covers 9 bases. With V trimmed by 0 bases and J by 6 bases, 6 bases remained unmatched. Germline CDR1 LNHDA, CDR2 SQIVND (reference sequence). There are 16 residues in the CDR3. As DNA, the CDR3 is TGTGCCAGTAGTATAGAGGGGACAGGGCTCCTTCAGCCCCAGCATTTT. Translation gives CASSIEGTGLLQPQHF.

This clonotype was picked up many times. V and J are TRBV12-3 or TRBV12-4 and TRBJ1-5; 12 nucleotides line up with TRBD1. The CDR3 is 16 residues long. With V trimmed by 6 bases and J by 7 bases, 10 bases remained unmatched. The CDR3 region has the DNA TGTGCCAGCAGCCGGGACAGGGGGCTTGGCAGCCAGCCCCAGCATTTT. The encoded protein is CASSRDRGLGSQPQHF.

The chain couples TRBV19 to TRBJ2-3; D is ambiguous. Between the trimmed V and J ends, which lost 3 bases and 5 bases, there was a span of 6 bases. The germline CDR1 and CDR2 sequences are LNHDA and SQIVND (reference sequence). CDR3 length: 12 amino acids. The CDR3 DNA follows: TGTGCCAGTAGTATCCAAGAAGATACGCAGTATTTT. It translates to CASSIQEDTQYF.

This clonotype has at least ten counts. This chain uses TRBV10-3 with TRBJ1-1; D uncertain. V was trimmed by 0 bases and J by 7 bases, leaving 12 bases between them. Germline V gives CDR1 ENHRY, CDR2 SYGVKD. The CDR3 has 14 amino acids. The CDR3 sequence is CAISESVFWGEAFF. In nucleotides, the CDR3 is TGTGCCATCAGTGAGTCAGTGTTCTGGGGTGAAGCTTTCTTT.

There are many counts of this clonotype. The chain employs TRBV15 and TRBJ2-2; 11 positions match TRBD2. The germline V gene encodes CDR1 LNHNV and CDR2 YYDKDF (reference sequence). After removal of 1 base from V and 3 bases from J, the junction contained 1 base not matched to a gene. CDR3 length equals 16 residues. The chain's CDR3 is CATSRGGLADTGELFF. As DNA, the CDR3 is TGTGCCACCAGCAGAGGGGGACTAGCGGACACCGGGGAGCTGTTTTTT.

This clonotype occurred a few times. The genes are TRBV2 and TRBJ2-4; D uncertain. This CDR3 contains 15 residues. The V gene's germline CDR1 is SNHLY and CDR2 FYNNEI. V was trimmed by 3 bases and J by 0 bases, leaving 9 bases between them. The CDR3: CASSEEGLAKNIQYF. The CDR3, as DNA: TGTGCCAGCAGTGAGGAAGGGCTAGCCAAAAACATTCAGTACTTC.

V gene TRBV6-5 combines with J gene TRBJ1-6; D is perhaps TRBD1 (5 bases). This CDR3 is 15 amino acids long. Germline CDR1 is MNHEY and CDR2 is SVGAGI. Deletions cut 2 bases from V and 3 bases from J, with 8 bases between. CDR3 in amino acids: CASSYGGYYNSPLHF. CDR3 DNA: TGTGCCAGCAGTTACGGGGGTTACTATAATTCACCCCTCCACTTT.

This clonotype was observed at least ten times. This chain uses TRBV28 with TRBJ2-7, with 9 bases fitting TRBD1. Per the germline V gene, CDR1 is MDHEN and CDR2 is SYDVKM. Germline trimming cut 4 bases from V and 6 bases from J; bases unmatched to any gene: 10. The CDR3 sequence is 15 residues long. In DNA form, the CDR3 reads TGTGCCAGCAGTTCCGAGGGGACAGGGAGCGCCGAGCAGTACTTC. It yields the protein CASSSEGTGSAEQYF.

At least ten counts were recorded for this clonotype. V gene TRBV10-3 combines with J gene TRBJ2-7, with 8 nucleotides matching TRBD2. This CDR3 comprises 15 residues. Germline trimming cut 3 bases from V and 4 bases from J; bases unmatched to any gene: 8. The germline V gene encodes CDR1 ENHRY and CDR2 SYGVKD. The CDR3, as DNA: TGTGCCATCAGTGACGTCGCGGGGACTAGGTACGAGCAGTACTTC. Translation: CAISDVAGTRYEQYF.

As concerns this clonotype: A much larger clone differs by one base, so this may be a read error. The V gene is TRBV29-1, the J gene TRBJ1-5; 10 bases are shared with TRBD1. The CDR3 runs to 15 residues. CDR1 SQVTM and CDR2 ANQGSEA come from the germline V gene. CDR3 sequence (DNA): TGCGGCGCCTCGGGACAGGGGATACGCAATCAGCCCCAGCATTTT. Its protein is CGASGQGIRNQPQHF.

This clonotype was counted a few times. One base away lies a much larger clone, so this may be a sequencing read error. The chain carries TRBV3-1 and TRBJ2-5, with a tentative D call TRBD2 (6 bases). Germline V CDR1 and CDR2: LGHDT, YNNKEL (reference sequence). CDR3 length: 13 amino acids. CDR3 in amino acids: CAGSLVQGGTQYF. CDR3 nucleotides: TGTGCCGGCAGCCTCGTCCAGGGAGGGACCCAGTACTTC.

In its sample, this clonotype was seen a few times. The chain has TRBV10-3 and TRBJ1-1; no firm D call. Trimming pared 1 base from V and 1 base from J, leaving 4 bases between. The CDR3 spans 13 residues. Per germline, CDR1 ENHRY and CDR2 SYGVKD. CDR3 DNA sequence: TGTGCCATCAGTGAGTTAAAGAACACTGAAGCTTTCTTT. This sequence encodes CAISELKNTEAFF.

J is TRBJ1-4 and V is TRBV6-1; TRBD1 agrees at 9 bases. This CDR3 has 15 residues. The V segment lost 8 bases and the J segment 8 bases; nucleotides outside the gene matches: 12. In germline, CDR1 is MNHNS, CDR2 SASEGT. In DNA, the CDR3 is TGTGCCAGCGGCACAACCGGGACAGGGTTCGAAAAACTGTTTTTT. Encoded protein: CASGTTGTGFEKLFF.

Note on this clonotype: It may be a read error: a sequence one base away is much more abundant. The rearrangement joins TRBV20-1 to TRBJ2-7, with 9 bases that match TRBD1. This CDR3 region has 14 residues. CDR1 and CDR2 (germline): DFQATT, SNEGSKA (reference sequence). CDR3 region: CNARPGTGNNEQYF. In nucleotides, the CDR3 is TGCAATGCTAGACCCGGGACAGGGAACAACGAGCAGTACTTC.

The chain links TRBV9 to TRBJ2-5; 11 bases map to TRBD2. The ends lost 2 bases at V and 4 bases at J; junction bases unmatched: 7. CDR3 length: 16 amino acids. CDR1 is SGDLS, CDR2 YYNGEE, per germline. The CDR3, as DNA: TGTGCCAGCAGCGTCGGCGCACTAGCGGGAGCAGAGACCCAGTACTTC. Its protein is CASSVGALAGAETQYF.

This clonotype has at least ten counts. The chain is built from TRBV2 and TRBJ1-1; TRBD1 is a possible D gene (5 bases). Germline V lookup: CDR1 SNHLY, CDR2 FYNNEI. This CDR3 contains 16 residues. V lost 0 bases, J lost 2 bases, and 13 bases lay in between. Here the CDR3 DNA reads TGTGCCAGCAGTGAAGCGCAGGGTGCCCGAAACACTGAAGCTTTCTTT. It specifies CASSEAQGARNTEAFF.

This clonotype was seen at least ten times. The CDR3 coding sequence is TGTGCCAGCAGCCGTCGACAGGGCTCCTACGAGCAGTACTTC. Its translation: CASSRRQGSYEQYF. J is TRBJ2-7 and V is TRBV28; 7 bases map to TRBD1. The junction had 5 bases not matched to a gene; V was cut back by 6 bases and J by 0 bases. The CDR3 length is 14 residues. Germline values: CDR1 MDHEN, CDR2 SYDVKM.

The gene calls are TRBV20-1 and TRBJ2-7; no reliable D call. V was shortened by 4 bases and J by 4 bases, with 8 bases between the two germline ends. The germline V gene encodes CDR1 DFQATT and CDR2 SNEGSKA (reference sequence). This CDR3 comprises 11 residues. The CDR3 nucleotides are TGCAGTGCTAACATCGGATACGAGCAGTACTTC. It codes for CSANIGYEQYF.

This clonotype was recorded at least ten times. V is TRBV6-1 and J is TRBJ2-7; TRBD2 matches at 10 bases. The CDR3 totals 15 residues. The ends lost 5 bases at V and 7 bases at J; junction bases unmatched: 11. Per the germline V gene, CDR1 is MNHNS and CDR2 is SASEGT. The CDR3 DNA reads as TGTGCCAGCAGTACCCTGCCTAGCGGGAGAGGTGAGCAGTACTTC. Its protein is CASSTLPSGRGEQYF.

Regarding this clonotype: A much larger clone lies one base from this, so it may be a read error. V usage is TRBV28 and J usage is TRBJ1-2, with TRBD1 as a possible D gene (5 bases). Germline V gene data show CDR1 as MDHEN and CDR2 as SYDVKM. V was cut by 7 bases and J by 5 bases, with 20 bases left in between. The CDR3 has 15 residues. The CDR3 nucleotides are TGTGCCAGCAATCCATCCGGTAGGGGCTGGTATGGCTACACCTTC. Amino acids: CASNPSGRGWYGYTF.

This clonotype was counted many times. This chain connects TRBV28 to TRBJ2-5; tentatively, D is TRBD2 (6 bases). V gave up 6 bases and J gave up 4 bases, with 15 bases separating them. The CDR3 has 14 residues. In germline, CDR1 is MDHEN, CDR2 SYDVKM. The CDR3 coding sequence is TGTGCCAGCAGGTCTCCCAACGGGGGAGAGACCCAGTACTTC. Translated, it gives CASRSPNGGETQYF. The variable domain in full, with the rest retrieved from reference TRBV28 and TRBJ2-5, is DVKVTQSSRYLVKRTGEKVFLECVQDMDHENMFWYRQDPGLGLRLIYFSYDVKMKEKGDIPEGYSVSREKKERFSLILESASTNQTSMYLCASRSPNGGETQYFGPGTRLLVL.

The CDR3 here is CASSLRTLNYGYTF. In DNA form, the CDR3 reads TGTGCCAGCAGTCTTCGGACGTTAAACTATGGCTACACCTTC. The chain couples TRBV28 to TRBJ1-2; D call uncertain. The ends were cut back, 5 bases at V and 2 bases at J, with 12 bases in the middle. The V gene's germline CDR1 is MDHEN and CDR2 SYDVKM. The CDR3 is made up of 14 amino acids.

The rearrangement links TRBV19 to TRBJ1-1; D gene ambiguous. In germline, CDR1 is LNHDA, CDR2 SQIVND (reference sequence). The CDR3 covers 12 residues. V was shortened by 9 bases and J by 1 base, with 9 bases between the two germline ends. As DNA, the CDR3 is TGTGCCAGCTTAGGACGGAACACTGAAGCTTTCTTT. Amino acid sequence: CASLGRNTEAFF.